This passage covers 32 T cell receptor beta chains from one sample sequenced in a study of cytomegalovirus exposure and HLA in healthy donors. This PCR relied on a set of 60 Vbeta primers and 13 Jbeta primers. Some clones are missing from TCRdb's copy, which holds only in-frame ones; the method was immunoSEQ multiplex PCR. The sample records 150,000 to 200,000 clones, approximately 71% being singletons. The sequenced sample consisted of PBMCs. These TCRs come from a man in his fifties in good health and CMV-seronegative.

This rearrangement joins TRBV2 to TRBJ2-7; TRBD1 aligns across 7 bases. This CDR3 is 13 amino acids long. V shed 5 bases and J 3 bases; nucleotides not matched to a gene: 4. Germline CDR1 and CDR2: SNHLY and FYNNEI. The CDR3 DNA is TGTGCCAGCAGTTGGACAGGAAGCTACGAGCAGTACTTC. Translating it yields CASSWTGSYEQYF. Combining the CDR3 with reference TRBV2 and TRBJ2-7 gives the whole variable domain EPEVTQTPSHQVTQMGQEVILRCVPISNHLYFYWYRQILGQKVEFLVSFYNNEISEKSEIFDDQFSVERPDGSNFTLKIRSTKLEDSAMYFCASSWTGSYEQYFGPGTRLTVT.

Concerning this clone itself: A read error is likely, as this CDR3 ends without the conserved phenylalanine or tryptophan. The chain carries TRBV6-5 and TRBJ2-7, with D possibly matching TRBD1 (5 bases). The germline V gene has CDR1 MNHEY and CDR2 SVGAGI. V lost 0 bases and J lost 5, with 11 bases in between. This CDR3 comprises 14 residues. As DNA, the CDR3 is TGTGCCAGCAGTTACTCGAGAAGGGGCCACGAGCAGTACCTC. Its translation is CASSYSRRGHEQYL.

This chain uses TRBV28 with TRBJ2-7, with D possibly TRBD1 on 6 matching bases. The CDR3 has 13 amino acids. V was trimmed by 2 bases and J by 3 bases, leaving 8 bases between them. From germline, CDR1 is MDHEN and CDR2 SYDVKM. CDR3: CASSLPRGYEQYF. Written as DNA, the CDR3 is TGTGCCAGCAGTTTACCCAGGGGCTACGAGCAGTACTTC.

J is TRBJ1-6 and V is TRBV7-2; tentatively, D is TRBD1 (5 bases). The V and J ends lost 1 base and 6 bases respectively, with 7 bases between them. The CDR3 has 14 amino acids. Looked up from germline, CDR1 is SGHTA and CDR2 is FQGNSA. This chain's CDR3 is CASSLEQVNSPLHF. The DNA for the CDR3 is TGTGCCAGCAGCTTAGAACAGGTTAATTCACCCCTCCACTTT. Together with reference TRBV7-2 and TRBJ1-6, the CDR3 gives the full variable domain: GAGVSQSPSNKVTEKGKDVELRCDPISGHTALYWYRQSLGQGLEFLIYFQGNSAPDKSGLPSDRFSAERTGGSVSTLTIQRTQQEDSAVYLCASSLEQVNSPLHFGNGTRLTVT.

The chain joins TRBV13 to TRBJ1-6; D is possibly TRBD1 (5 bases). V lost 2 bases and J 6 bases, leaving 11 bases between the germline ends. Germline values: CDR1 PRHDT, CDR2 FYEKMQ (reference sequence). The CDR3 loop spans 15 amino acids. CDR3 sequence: CASSLTGEVNSPLHF. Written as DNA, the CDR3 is TGTGCCAGCAGCTTAACAGGCGAAGTTAATTCACCCCTCCACTTT. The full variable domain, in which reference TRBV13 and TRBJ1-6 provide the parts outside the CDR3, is AAGVIQSPRHLIKEKRETATLKCYPIPRHDTVYWYQQGPGQDPQFLISFYEKMQSDKGSIPDRFSAQQFSDYHSELNMSSLELGDSALYFCASSLTGEVNSPLHFGNGTRLTVT.

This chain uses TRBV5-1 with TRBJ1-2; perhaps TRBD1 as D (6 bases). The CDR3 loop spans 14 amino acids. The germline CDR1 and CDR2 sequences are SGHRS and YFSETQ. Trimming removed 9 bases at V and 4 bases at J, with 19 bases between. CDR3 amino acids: CATSREGGSYGYTF. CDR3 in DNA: TGCGCCACCTCGAGAGAAGGGGGAAGCTATGGCTACACCTTC.

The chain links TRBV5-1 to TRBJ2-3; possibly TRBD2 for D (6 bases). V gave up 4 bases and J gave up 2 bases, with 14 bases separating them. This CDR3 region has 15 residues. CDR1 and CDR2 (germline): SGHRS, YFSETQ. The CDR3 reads CASSGGQGPTDTQYF. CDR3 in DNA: TGCGCCAGCAGCGGAGGGCAGGGACCCACAGATACGCAGTATTTT.

Here the CDR3 reads CAGRDSNTGELFF. For the CDR3, the DNA is TGTGCCGGCCGGGACAGTAACACCGGGGAGCTGTTTTTT. The chain has TRBV6-5 and TRBJ2-2; TRBD1 matches 7 bases. J lost 2 bases, V lost 11 bases, and 5 bases had no gene match. This CDR3 has 13 residues. Germline V CDR1 and CDR2: MNHEY, SVGAGI.

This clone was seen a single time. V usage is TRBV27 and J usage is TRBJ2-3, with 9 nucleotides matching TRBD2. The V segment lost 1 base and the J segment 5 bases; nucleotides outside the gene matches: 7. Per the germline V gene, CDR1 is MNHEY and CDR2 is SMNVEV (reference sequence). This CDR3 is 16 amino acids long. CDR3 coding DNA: TGTGCCAGCAGTTTATTCGGCGGGGGGGCCGTAGATACGCAGTATTTT. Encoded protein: CASSLFGGGAVDTQYF.

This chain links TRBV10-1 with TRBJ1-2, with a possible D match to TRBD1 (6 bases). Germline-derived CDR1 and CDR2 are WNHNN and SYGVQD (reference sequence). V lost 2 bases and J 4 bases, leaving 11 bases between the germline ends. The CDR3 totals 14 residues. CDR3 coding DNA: TGCGCCAGCAGTGAGGCGGACAGTCCCTATGGCTACACCTTC. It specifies CASSEADSPYGYTF.

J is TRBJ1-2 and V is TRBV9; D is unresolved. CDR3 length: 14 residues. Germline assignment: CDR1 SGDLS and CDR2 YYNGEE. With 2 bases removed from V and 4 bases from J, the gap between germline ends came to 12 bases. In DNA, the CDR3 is TGTGCCAGCAGCGTGGACTCCGCGCCCTATGGCTACACCTTC. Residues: CASSVDSAPYGYTF.

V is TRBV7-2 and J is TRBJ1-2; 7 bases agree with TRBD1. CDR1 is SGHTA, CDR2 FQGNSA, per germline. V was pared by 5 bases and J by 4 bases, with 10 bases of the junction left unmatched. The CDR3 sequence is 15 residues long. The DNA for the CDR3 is TGTGCCAGCAGCCAAAGGGACAGCGCCGTCTATGGCTACACCTTC. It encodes CASSQRDSAVYGYTF.

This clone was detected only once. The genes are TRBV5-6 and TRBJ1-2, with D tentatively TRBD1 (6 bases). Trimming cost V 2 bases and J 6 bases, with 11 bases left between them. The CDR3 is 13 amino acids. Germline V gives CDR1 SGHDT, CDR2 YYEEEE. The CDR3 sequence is CASSLQGVHGYTF. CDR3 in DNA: TGTGCCAGCAGCTTACAGGGAGTCCATGGCTACACCTTC.

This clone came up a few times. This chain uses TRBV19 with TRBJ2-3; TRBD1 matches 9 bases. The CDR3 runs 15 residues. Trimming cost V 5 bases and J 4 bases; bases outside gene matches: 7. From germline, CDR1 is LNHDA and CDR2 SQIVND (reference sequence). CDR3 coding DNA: TGTGCCAGTAGTTTTGGGACAGGGTTTCCAGATACGCAGTATTTT. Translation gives CASSFGTGFPDTQYF.

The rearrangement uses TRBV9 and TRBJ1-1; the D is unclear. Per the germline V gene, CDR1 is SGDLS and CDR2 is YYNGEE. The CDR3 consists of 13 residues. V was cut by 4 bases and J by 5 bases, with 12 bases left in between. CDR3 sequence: CASSPGWETEAFF. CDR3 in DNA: TGTGCCAGCAGCCCCGGATGGGAGACTGAAGCTTTCTTT.

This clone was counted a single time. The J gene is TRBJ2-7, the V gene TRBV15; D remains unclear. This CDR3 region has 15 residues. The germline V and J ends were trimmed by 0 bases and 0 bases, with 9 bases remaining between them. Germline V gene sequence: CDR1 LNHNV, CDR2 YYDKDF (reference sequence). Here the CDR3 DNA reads TGTGCCACCAGCAGAGATCAGGCTCTCTCCTACGAGCAGTACTTC. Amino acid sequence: CATSRDQALSYEQYF.

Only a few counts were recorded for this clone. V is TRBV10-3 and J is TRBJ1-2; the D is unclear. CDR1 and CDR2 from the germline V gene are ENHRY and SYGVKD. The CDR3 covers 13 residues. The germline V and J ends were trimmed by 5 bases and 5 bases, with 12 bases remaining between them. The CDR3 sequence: CAISPPTPYGYTF. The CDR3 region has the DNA TGTGCCATCAGTCCACCAACTCCATATGGCTACACCTTC.

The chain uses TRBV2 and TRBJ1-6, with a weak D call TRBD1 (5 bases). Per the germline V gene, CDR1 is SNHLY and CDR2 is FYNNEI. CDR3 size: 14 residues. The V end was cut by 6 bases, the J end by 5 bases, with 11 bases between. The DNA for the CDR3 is TGTGCCAGCAGAAAGGGGTCGGATAATTCACCCCTCCACTTT. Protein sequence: CASRKGSDNSPLHF. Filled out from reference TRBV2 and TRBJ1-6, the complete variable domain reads EPEVTQTPSHQVTQMGQEVILRCVPISNHLYFYWYRQILGQKVEFLVSFYNNEISEKSEIFDDQFSVERPDGSNFTLKIRSTKLEDSAMYFCASRKGSDNSPLHFGNGTRLTVT.

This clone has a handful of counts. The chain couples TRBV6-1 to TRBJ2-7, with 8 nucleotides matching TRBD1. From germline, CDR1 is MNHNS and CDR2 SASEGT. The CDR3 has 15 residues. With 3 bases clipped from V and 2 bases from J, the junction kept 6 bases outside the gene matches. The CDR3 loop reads CASSELGTGTYEQYF. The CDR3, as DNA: TGTGCCAGCAGTGAGTTGGGGACAGGAACCTACGAGCAGTACTTC.

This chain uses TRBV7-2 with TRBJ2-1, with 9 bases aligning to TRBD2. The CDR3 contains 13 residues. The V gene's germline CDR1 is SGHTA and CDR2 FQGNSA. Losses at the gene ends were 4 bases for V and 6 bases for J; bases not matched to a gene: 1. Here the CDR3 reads CASSSRGGNEQFF. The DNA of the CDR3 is TGTGCCAGCAGCTCGCGGGGGGGCAATGAGCAGTTCTTC. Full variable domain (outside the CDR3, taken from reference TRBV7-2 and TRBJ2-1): GAGVSQSPSNKVTEKGKDVELRCDPISGHTALYWYRQSLGQGLEFLIYFQGNSAPDKSGLPSDRFSAERTGGSVSTLTIQRTQQEDSAVYLCASSSRGGNEQFFGPGTRLTVL.

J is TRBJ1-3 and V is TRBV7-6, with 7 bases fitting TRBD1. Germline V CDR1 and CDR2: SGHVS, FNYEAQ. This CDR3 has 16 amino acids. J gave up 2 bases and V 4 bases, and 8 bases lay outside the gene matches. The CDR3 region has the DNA TGTGCCAGCAGCTACGTACAGGGGAACACTGGAAACACCATATATTTT. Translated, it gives CASSYVQGNTGNTIYF.

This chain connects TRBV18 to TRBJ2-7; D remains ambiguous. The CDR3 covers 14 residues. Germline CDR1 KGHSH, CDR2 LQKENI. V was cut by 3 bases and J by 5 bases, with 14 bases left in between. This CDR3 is CASSPDSRYDEQYF. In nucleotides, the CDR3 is TGTGCCAGCTCACCTGATAGCCGGTATGACGAGCAGTACTTC.

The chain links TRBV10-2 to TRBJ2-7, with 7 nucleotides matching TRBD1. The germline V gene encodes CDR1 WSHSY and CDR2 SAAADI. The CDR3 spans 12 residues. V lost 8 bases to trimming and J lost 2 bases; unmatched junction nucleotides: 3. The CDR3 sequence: CASRDSPYEQYF. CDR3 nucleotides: TGCGCCAGCCGGGACAGTCCCTACGAGCAGTACTTC.

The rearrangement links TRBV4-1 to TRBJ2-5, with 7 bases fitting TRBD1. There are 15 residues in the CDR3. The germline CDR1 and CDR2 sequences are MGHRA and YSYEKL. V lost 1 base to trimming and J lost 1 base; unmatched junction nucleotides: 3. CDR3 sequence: CASSQGDRAQETQYF. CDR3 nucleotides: TGCGCCAGCAGCCAAGGAGACAGGGCCCAAGAGACCCAGTACTTC.

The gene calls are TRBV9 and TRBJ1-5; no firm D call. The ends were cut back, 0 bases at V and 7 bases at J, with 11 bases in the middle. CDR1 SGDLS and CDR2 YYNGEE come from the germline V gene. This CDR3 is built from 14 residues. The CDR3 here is CASSVAGFGQPQHF. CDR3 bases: TGTGCCAGCAGCGTAGCTGGCTTCGGGCAGCCCCAGCATTTT. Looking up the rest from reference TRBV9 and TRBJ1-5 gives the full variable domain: DSGVTQTPKHLITATGQRVTLRCSPRSGDLSVYWYQQSLDQGLQFLIQYYNGEERAKGNILERFSAQQFPDLHSELNLSSLELGDSALYFCASSVAGFGQPQHFGDGTRLSIL.

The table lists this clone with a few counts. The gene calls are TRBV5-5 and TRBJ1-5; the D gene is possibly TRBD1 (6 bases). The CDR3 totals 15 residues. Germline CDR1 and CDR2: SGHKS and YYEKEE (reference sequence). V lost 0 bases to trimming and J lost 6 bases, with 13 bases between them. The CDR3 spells CASSLDRVGSQPQHF. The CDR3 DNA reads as TGTGCCAGCAGCTTGGACAGGGTAGGGAGTCAGCCCCAGCATTTT.

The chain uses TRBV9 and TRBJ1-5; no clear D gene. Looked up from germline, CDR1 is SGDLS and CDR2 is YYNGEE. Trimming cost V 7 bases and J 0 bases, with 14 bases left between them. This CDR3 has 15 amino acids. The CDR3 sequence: CASGRAGDSNQPQHF. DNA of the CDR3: TGTGCCAGCGGGCGGGCAGGAGATAGCAATCAGCCCCAGCATTTT.

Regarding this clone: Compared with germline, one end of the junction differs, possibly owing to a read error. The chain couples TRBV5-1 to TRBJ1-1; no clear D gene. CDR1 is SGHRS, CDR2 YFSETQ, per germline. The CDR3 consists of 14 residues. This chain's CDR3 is CASSPTVMNTEASF. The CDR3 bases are TGCGCCAGCAGCCCCACAGTCATGAACACTGAAGCTTCCTTT.

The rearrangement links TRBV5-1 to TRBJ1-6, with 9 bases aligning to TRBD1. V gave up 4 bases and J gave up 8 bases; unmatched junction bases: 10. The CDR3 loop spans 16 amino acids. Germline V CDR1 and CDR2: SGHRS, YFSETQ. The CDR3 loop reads CASSGDREGRDSPLHF. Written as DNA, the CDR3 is TGCGCCAGCAGCGGGGACAGGGAGGGAAGGGATTCACCCCTCCACTTT.

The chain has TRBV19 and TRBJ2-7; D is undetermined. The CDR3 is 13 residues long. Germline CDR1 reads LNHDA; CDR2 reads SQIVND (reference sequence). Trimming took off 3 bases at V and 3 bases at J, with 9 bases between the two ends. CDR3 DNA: TGTGCCAGTAGTATCGACGGGTTCTACGAGCAGTACTTC. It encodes CASSIDGFYEQYF.

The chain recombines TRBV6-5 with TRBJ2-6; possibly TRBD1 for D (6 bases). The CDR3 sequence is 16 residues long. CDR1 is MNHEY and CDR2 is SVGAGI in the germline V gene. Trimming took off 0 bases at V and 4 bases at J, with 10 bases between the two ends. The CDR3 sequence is CASSYSGGAGANVLTF. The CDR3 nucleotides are TGTGCCAGCAGTTACTCAGGGGGAGCCGGGGCCAACGTCCTGACTTTC.

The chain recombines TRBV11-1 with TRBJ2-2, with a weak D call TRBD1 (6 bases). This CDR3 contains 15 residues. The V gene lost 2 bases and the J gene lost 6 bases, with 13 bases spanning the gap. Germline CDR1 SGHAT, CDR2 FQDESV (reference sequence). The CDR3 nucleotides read TGTGCCAGCAGCTTACAGAGCAGGGGATCCGGGGAGCTGTTTTTT. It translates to CASSLQSRGSGELFF.